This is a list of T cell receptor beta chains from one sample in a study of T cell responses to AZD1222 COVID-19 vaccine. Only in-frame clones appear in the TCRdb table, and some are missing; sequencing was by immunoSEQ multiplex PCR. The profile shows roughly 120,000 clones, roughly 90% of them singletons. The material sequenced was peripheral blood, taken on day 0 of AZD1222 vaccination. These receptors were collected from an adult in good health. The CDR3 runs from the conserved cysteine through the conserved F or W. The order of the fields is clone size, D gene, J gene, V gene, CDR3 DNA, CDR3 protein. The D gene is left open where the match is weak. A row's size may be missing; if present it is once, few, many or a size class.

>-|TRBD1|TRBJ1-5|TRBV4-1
TGCGCCAGCAGCGAAGGAGACAGGGCGAATCAGCCCCAGCATTTT
CASSEGDRANQPQHF
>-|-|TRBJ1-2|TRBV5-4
TGTGCCAGCAGCTTGGTCACATCAATCTATGGCTACACCTTC
CASSLVTSIYGYTF
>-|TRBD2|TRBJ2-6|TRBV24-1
TGTGCCACCAGTGACCCTCGGACTAGCGGGGGACCTTCTGGGGCCAACGTCCTGACTTTC
CATSDPRTSGGPSGANVLTF
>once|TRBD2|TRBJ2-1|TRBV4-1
TGCGCCAGCAGCCAAGATACTAGCGGGATAAATGAGCAGTTCTTC
CASSQDTSGINEQFF
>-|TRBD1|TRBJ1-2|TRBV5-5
TGTGCCAGCAGCCTGCAGGGGGCCGCTAACTATGGCTACACCTTC
CASSLQGAANYGYTF
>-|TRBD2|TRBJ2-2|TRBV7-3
TGTGCCAGCAGCCGGGGGACTAGCGGGGTATTCGGCGGGGAGCTGTTTTTT
CASSRGTSGVFGGELFF
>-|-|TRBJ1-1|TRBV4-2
TGTGCCAGCAGCCGGGATTACCTCATGAACACTGAAGCTTTCTTT
CASSRDYLMNTEAFF
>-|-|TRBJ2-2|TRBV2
TGTGCCAGCAGAGCCGGGGAGCTGTTTTTT
CASRAGELFF
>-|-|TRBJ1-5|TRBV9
TGTGCCAGCAGCGTAGAAGGTCTTCAGCCCCAGCATTTT
CASSVEGLQPQHF
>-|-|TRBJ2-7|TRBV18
TGTGCCAGCTCTTCCTCTGTAGAGCTATCCTACGAGCAGTACTTC
CASSSSVELSYEQYF
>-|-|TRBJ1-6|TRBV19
TGTGCCAGTATGGCAGGGCGCAGGAATTCACCCCTCCACTTT
CASMAGRRNSPLHF
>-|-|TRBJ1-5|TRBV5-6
TGTGCCAGCAGCTTGACCCTCAGGGAAGAACAGCCCCAGCATTTT
CASSLTLREEQPQHF
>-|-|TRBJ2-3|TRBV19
TGTGCCAGTAGTATGGGACCCGGGGCGACAGATACGCAGTATTTT
CASSMGPGATDTQYF
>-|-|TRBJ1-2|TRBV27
TGTGCCAGCAGTTTACGCCGGCGGGGCTACACCTTC
CASSLRRRGYTF
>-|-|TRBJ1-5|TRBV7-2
TGTGCCAGCAGCTTAGAGGGGCCAGGGAAGGTTTTTGGCAATCAGCCCCAGCATTTT
CASSLEGPGKVFGNQPQHF
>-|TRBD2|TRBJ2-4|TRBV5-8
TGTGCCAGCAGCTTGGGGCTAGCGGGGGGTACGGACTTC
CASSLGLAGGTDF
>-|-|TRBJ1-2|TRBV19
TGTGCCAGTACTCTCGGGGTCTATGGCTACACCTTC
CASTLGVYGYTF
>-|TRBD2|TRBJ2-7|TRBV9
TGTGCCAGCAGCGTAGAGGGACTACCCGGGTACGAGCAGTACTTC
CASSVEGLPGYEQYF
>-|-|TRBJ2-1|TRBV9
TGTGCCAGCAGCATCTGGGACGACAATGAGCAGTTCTTC
CASSIWDDNEQFF
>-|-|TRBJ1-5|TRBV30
TGTGCCTGGAGTGTACAAGACGATCAGCCCCAGCATTTT
CAWSVQDDQPQHF
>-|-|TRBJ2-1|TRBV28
TGTGCCAGCAGTTTACCTCAAGGGTCCGGGGATGAGCAGTTCTTC
CASSLPQGSGDEQFF
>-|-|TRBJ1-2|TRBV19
TGTGCCAGTAGTATACCTCCAGGGGAAGGGACTTTTGGCTACACCTTC
CASSIPPGEGTFGYTF
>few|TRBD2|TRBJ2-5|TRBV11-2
TGTGCCAGCAGCTTACTAGCGGGGGGGAAGGAGACCCAGTACTTC
CASSLLAGGKETQYF
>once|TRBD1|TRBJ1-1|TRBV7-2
TGTGCCAGCAGGCCGGGGACAGGGAGAAACACTGAAGCTTTCTTT
CASRPGTGRNTEAFF
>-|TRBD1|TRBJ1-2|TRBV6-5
TGTGCCAGCAGTTACTTGGACAGGGAATATGGCTACACCTTC
CASSYLDREYGYTF
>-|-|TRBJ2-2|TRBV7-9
TGTGCCAGCAGCTCGATGGGGACCGGGGAGCTGTTTTTT
CASSSMGTGELFF
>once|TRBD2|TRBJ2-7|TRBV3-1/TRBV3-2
TGTGCCAGCAGCCAAACGGGGGGCTCCTACGAGCAGTACTTC
CASSQTGGSYEQYF
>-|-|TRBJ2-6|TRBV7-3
TGTGCCAGCAGCTCCGGAGGTCCTGCTGGGGCCAACGTCCTGACTTTC
CASSSGGPAGANVLTF
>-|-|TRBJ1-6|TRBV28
TGTGCCAGCAGACTCACGGGACACTCGGTGCACTTT
CASRLTGHSVHF
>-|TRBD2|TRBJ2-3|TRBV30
TGTGCCTGGACCCCAAGGCTAGCGGGGGGGAATACGCAGTATTTT
CAWTPRLAGGNTQYF
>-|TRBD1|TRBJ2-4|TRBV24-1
TGTGCCACCAGTGACTCAGGACAGGGGGACAACATTCAGTACTTC
CATSDSGQGDNIQYF
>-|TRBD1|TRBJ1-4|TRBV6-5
TGTGCCAGCAGTTACGATGGACAGGGGGCTCGGGGAAAACTGTTTTTT
CASSYDGQGARGKLFF
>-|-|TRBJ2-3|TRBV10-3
TGTGCCATCAGGTTAACAGGAAGCCGGGCAGATACGCAGTATTTT
CAIRLTGSRADTQYF
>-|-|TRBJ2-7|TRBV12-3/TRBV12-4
TGTGCCAGCAGTACCTTAGCGGTCGAGCAGTACTTC
CASSTLAVEQYF
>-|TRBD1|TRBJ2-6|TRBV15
TGTGCCACGAAGACAGGGGCTGAAACTGGGGCCAACGTCCTGACTTTC
CATKTGAETGANVLTF
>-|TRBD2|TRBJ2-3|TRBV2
TGTGCCAGCAGTGGTGGAGCGGGGGGCCTCACAGATACGCAGTATTTT
CASSGGAGGLTDTQYF
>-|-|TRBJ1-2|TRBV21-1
TGTGCCAGCAGCAAAGACTCTAAAGAGGGGACCCTCTATGGCTACACCTTC
CASSKDSKEGTLYGYTF
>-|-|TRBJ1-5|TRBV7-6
TGTGCCAGCAGCTTAAAACCCCCGACACGGAGGGATAGCAATCAGCCCCAGCATTTT
CASSLKPPTRRDSNQPQHF
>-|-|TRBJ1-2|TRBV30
TGTGCCTGGAGGAGGGGGGACTATGGCTACACCTTC
CAWRRGDYGYTF
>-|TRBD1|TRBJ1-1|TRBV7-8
TGTGCCAGCAGCTTGGGACAGGGAAACACTGAAGCTTTCTTT
CASSLGQGNTEAFF
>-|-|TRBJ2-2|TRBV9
TGTGCCAGCAGGGATGGGGATAGCGGAAACACCGGGGAGCTGTTTTTT
CASRDGDSGNTGELFF
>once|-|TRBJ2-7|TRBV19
TGTGCCAGTAGGAACAGAGCCTACGAGCAGTACTTC
CASRNRAYEQYF
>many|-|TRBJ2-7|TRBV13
TGTGCCAGCAGTCCTCCCCTGTCCTACGAGCAGTACTTC
CASSPPLSYEQYF
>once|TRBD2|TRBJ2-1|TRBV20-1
TGCAGTGCTAGTCGGGGGACTAGCGGGGTACCGAATGAGCAGTTCTTC
CSASRGTSGVPNEQFF
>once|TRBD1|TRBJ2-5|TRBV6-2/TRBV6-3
TGTGCCAGCAGTACACGGGACAGAATACAAGAGACCCAGTACTTC
CASSTRDRIQETQYF